These 20 T cell receptor beta chains came from one sample sequenced in a study of blood T cell repertoires in COVID-19. The repertoire was sequenced with immunoSEQ multiplex PCR; TCRdb's copy has only in-frame clones and lacks some. The repertoire holds 500,000 to 600,000 clones, 85% to 90% seen once, with less than 9% in the top ten. What was sequenced was peripheral blood. The receptors stem from a woman aged 45-65 years with COVID-19, enrolled during active disease.

The J gene is TRBJ1-5, the V gene TRBV5-6, with TRBD1 as a possible D gene (6 bases). The CDR3 loop spans 17 amino acids. Deletions cut 3 bases from V and 5 bases from J, with 21 bases between. Germline V gene sequence: CDR1 SGHDT, CDR2 YYEEEE. For the CDR3, the DNA is TGTGCCAGCAGCTCCCGACAGCTAAACAGGGCGGATCAGCCCCAGCATTTT. Translation gives CASSSRQLNRADQPQHF.

There are a few counts of this clone. The rearrangement links TRBV9 to TRBJ1-5, with 9 bases aligning to TRBD1. This CDR3 contains 19 residues. V was clipped by 4 bases and J by 5 bases; unmatched bases: 19. CDR1 and CDR2 from the germline V gene are SGDLS and YYNGEE. The CDR3 sequence: CASSPVGTGKNGADQPQHF. In DNA, the CDR3 is TGTGCCAGCAGCCCAGTCGGGACAGGGAAGAATGGGGCGGATCAGCCCCAGCATTTT.

This clone appeared a single time. V is TRBV7-2 and J is TRBJ2-5; TRBD2 might be the D (5 bases). This CDR3 has 14 residues. The ends were cut back, 1 base at V and 5 bases at J, with 11 bases in the middle. CDR1 and CDR2 (germline): SGHTA, FQGNSA. The chain's CDR3 is CASSLVRVRETQYF. CDR3 DNA: TGTGCCAGCAGCTTAGTGCGGGTTCGGGAGACCCAGTACTTC.

This clone turned up a few times. This rearrangement joins TRBV30 to TRBJ1-2; TRBD1 agrees at 8 bases. Per the germline V gene, CDR1 is GTSNPN and CDR2 is SVGIG (reference sequence). CDR3 length: 13 residues. With V trimmed by 3 bases and J by 4 bases, 4 bases remained unmatched. The CDR3 sequence is CAWRVGTGYGYTF. The DNA for the CDR3 is TGTGCCTGGAGGGTAGGGACAGGCTATGGCTACACCTTC. The complete variable domain, with remaining parts taken from reference TRBV30 and TRBJ1-2, reads SQTIHQWPATLVQPVGSPLSLECTVEGTSNPNLYWYRQAAGRGLQLLFYSVGIGQISSEVPQNLSASRPQDRQFILSSKKLLLSDSGFYLCAWRVGTGYGYTFGSGTRLTVV.

The V gene is TRBV10-3, the J gene TRBJ1-1; 7 nucleotides match TRBD1. V was pared by 2 bases and J by 4 bases, with 7 bases of the junction left unmatched. From germline, CDR1 is ENHRY and CDR2 SYGVKD. The CDR3 has 15 amino acids. The CDR3 is CAISEPGTARTEAFF. As DNA, the CDR3 is TGTGCCATCAGTGAGCCAGGGACAGCGCGCACTGAAGCTTTCTTT.

This sequence joins TRBV5-6 and TRBJ1-2; D is undetermined. Germline V CDR1 and CDR2: SGHDT, YYEEEE. There are 12 residues in the CDR3. With 0 bases removed from V and 7 bases from J, the gap between germline ends came to 7 bases. The CDR3 here is CASSLGGVGYTF. In DNA form, the CDR3 reads TGTGCCAGCAGCTTGGGGGGAGTTGGCTACACCTTC.

This clone occurred once. The CDR3 DNA reads as TGTGCCAGCAGCCCTCGGGGGGGAATAGATACGCAGTATTTT. This gives the protein CASSPRGGIDTQYF. The chain recombines TRBV9 with TRBJ2-3; 8 bases line up with TRBD2. V lost 4 bases, J lost 5 bases, and 6 bases stayed unmatched. The CDR3 spans 14 residues. Germline CDR1 is SGDLS and CDR2 is YYNGEE.

This chain connects TRBV29-1 to TRBJ2-2; TRBD2 might be the D (6 bases). There are 16 residues in the CDR3. CDR1 and CDR2 (germline): SQVTM, ANQGSEA. Trimming removed 1 base from V and 3 bases from J, with 15 bases in between. The CDR3 DNA is TGCAGCGTTGAAGTACGGGGGAAAGGGTACACCGGGGAGCTGTTTTTT. This gives the protein CSVEVRGKGYTGELFF.

This chain connects TRBV30 to TRBJ1-5; D gene uncertain. V lost 1 base and J 1 base, leaving 5 bases between the germline ends. Germline V gives CDR1 GTSNPN, CDR2 SVGIG (reference sequence). The CDR3 extends over 13 amino acids. This CDR3 is CAWSDSSNQPQHF. The CDR3 DNA reads TGTGCCTGGAGTGACTCCAGCAATCAGCCCCAGCATTTT.

The rearrangement joins TRBV11-2 to TRBJ1-1, with a tentative D call TRBD1 (5 bases). The V gene's germline CDR1 is SGHAT and CDR2 FQNNGV. The CDR3 runs to 14 residues. V dropped 4 bases and J dropped 4 bases, with 13 bases sitting between them. Written as DNA, the CDR3 is TGTGCCAGCAGCTGGGCGGGGGGAACCACTGAAGCTTTCTTT. As protein: CASSWAGGTTEAFF.

Written as DNA, the CDR3 is TGCGCCAGCAGCTTGGGAGGTAATCGGGTGAACACTGAAGCTTTCTTT. This gives the protein CASSLGGNRVNTEAFF. The chain joins TRBV5-1 to TRBJ1-1; D unresolved. CDR3 length: 16 residues. V lost 0 bases, J lost 0 bases, and 12 bases lay in between. Germline V gene sequence: CDR1 SGHRS, CDR2 YFSETQ.

V gene TRBV9 combines with J gene TRBJ2-2; 9 positions agree with TRBD2. With V trimmed by 3 bases and J by 5 bases, 17 bases remained unmatched. The CDR3 covers 19 residues. CDR1 and CDR2 from the germline V gene are SGDLS and YYNGEE. This CDR3 is CASSGLGRGGPRVTGELFF. CDR3 in DNA: TGTGCCAGCAGCGGGCTGGGGCGGGGGGGCCCCCGGGTGACCGGGGAGCTGTTTTTT.

This chain joins TRBV11-3 and TRBJ1-1, with D possibly matching TRBD1 (6 bases). V lost 4 bases, J lost 2 bases, and 11 bases lay in between. Germline V CDR1 and CDR2: SGHNT, YENEEA. The CDR3 has 14 amino acids. For the CDR3, the DNA is TGTGCCAGCAGCTCACCGGGACAAAACACTGAAGCTTTCTTT. Translating gives CASSSPGQNTEAFF.

J is TRBJ1-6 and V is TRBV7-2, with no clear D. Germline values: CDR1 SGHTA, CDR2 FQGNSA. This CDR3 spans 14 amino acids. V was shortened by 1 base and J by 9 bases, with 10 bases between the two germline ends. CDR3 coding DNA: TGTGCCAGCAGCTTAGAAATTCCAGGTTCACCCCTCCACTTT. It specifies CASSLEIPGSPLHF.

The genes are TRBV9 and TRBJ1-6, with D unclear. The CDR3 is made up of 14 amino acids. V was pared by 5 bases and J by 7 bases, with 13 bases between. Germline CDR1 and CDR2: SGDLS and YYNGEE. In DNA form, the CDR3 reads TGTGCCAGCAGTCTTATTCCCTCCAATTCACCCCTCCACTTT. Amino acid sequence: CASSLIPSNSPLHF.

The V call is TRBV5-1, the J call TRBJ2-3; 10 nucleotides align to TRBD1. CDR3 length: 15 amino acids. The V gene end was trimmed by 3 bases and the J gene end by 4 bases; junction bases not matched to a gene: 5. Germline CDR1 reads SGHRS; CDR2 reads YFSETQ. This chain's CDR3 is CASSSGTGVSDTQYF. The CDR3 DNA follows: TGCGCCAGCAGCTCAGGGACAGGGGTCTCAGATACGCAGTATTTT.

The table lists this clone with a count of one. V and J are TRBV9 and TRBJ1-2; a possible D gene is TRBD1 (5 bases). Germline V gene sequence: CDR1 SGDLS, CDR2 YYNGEE. With 0 bases removed from V and 2 bases from J, the gap between germline ends came to 8 bases. CDR3 length: 14 amino acids. The CDR3 loop reads CASSVVAGNYGYTF. The CDR3 coding sequence is TGTGCCAGCAGCGTAGTGGCAGGGAACTATGGCTACACCTTC.

V gene TRBV5-1 combines with J gene TRBJ1-2, with 7 bases aligning to TRBD1. V was pared by 4 bases and J by 4 bases, with 10 bases of the junction left unmatched. This CDR3 is built from 15 residues. Germline values: CDR1 SGHRS, CDR2 YFSETQ. The CDR3 nucleotides are TGCGCCAGCAGCACGTCCCGGGACAGCTCCTATGGCTACACCTTC. Translated, it gives CASSTSRDSSYGYTF.

This rearrangement joins TRBV6-5 to TRBJ1-5, with D tentatively TRBD1 (5 bases). The CDR3 loop spans 16 amino acids. The V gene lost 4 bases and the J gene lost 0 bases, with 13 bases spanning the gap. Germline values: CDR1 MNHEY, CDR2 SVGAGI. CDR3 in amino acids: CASSSLGRGSNQPQHF. The CDR3 DNA reads as TGTGCCAGCAGTTCCCTGGGGAGGGGTAGCAATCAGCCCCAGCATTTT.

This clone has only one observation. The V call is TRBV28, the J call TRBJ1-1; D ambiguous. The CDR3 is made up of 13 amino acids. CDR1 and CDR2 (germline): MDHEN, SYDVKM. V lost 6 bases and J lost 0, with 8 bases in between. The DNA of the CDR3 is TGTGCCAGCAGCGGGGTGATGAACACTGAAGCTTTCTTT. This translates into CASSGVMNTEAFF.